This T cell receptor beta chain was captured in a study of OX40 agonist ivuxolimab in advanced cancers. Study as a whole: Of mixed ages from about 20 to 80 and averaging about 60 years, the group was around 78% male.

This clone showed up just once. CDR3 size: 15 residues. The V and J ends lost 4 bases and 7 bases respectively, with 17 bases between them. CDR1 SEHNR and CDR2 FQNEAQ come from the germline V gene (reference sequence). Repertoires were generated with immunoSEQ multiplex PCR, while TCRdb's copy carries only in-frame clones and drops some. The sample carries some 19,000 clones, 80% to 90% recorded once. Excluded were patients having autoimmune disease history or systemic immunosuppression. Collection of blood occurred at baseline, at cycle 4 day 1, and at cycle 7 day 1. This rearrangement joins TRBV7-9 to TRBJ1-5; D remains ambiguous. The TCR was taken from an adult with an advanced solid tumor such as melanoma, head and neck, liver or kidney cancer. The sequences come from CD4+ or CD8+ T cells sorted from blood, collected in a trial of the OX40 agonist ivuxolimab. The CDR3 spells CASSSWTATGQPQHF. The CDR3 nucleotides are TGTGCCAGCAGCTCCTGGACGGCTACGGGGCAGCCCCAGCATTTT.